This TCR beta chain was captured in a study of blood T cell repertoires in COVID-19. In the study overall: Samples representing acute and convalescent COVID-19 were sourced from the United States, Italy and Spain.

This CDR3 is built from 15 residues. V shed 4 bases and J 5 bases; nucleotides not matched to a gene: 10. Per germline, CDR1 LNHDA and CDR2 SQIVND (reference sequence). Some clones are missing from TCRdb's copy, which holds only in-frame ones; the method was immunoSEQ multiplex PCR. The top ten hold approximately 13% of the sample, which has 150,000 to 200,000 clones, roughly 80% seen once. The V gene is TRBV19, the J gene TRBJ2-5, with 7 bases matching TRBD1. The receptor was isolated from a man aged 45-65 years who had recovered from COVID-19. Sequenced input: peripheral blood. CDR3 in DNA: TGTGCCAGTAGTACCCACGACAGGGCGGTTGAGACCCAGTACTTC. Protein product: CASSTHDRAVETQYF.